This passage covers 10 T cell receptor beta chains from one sample sequenced in a study of blood T cell repertoires in COVID-19. Sequencing was performed with immunoSEQ multiplex PCR; in TCRdb, only in-frame clones are kept and a portion is missing. Found here are about 190,000 clones, around 80% of them singletons; the top ten hold 5.5% to 8.5%. Material: peripheral blood. These TCRs come from a man aged 60-69 years with acute or convalescent COVID-19.

A word on this clone: The junction shows a germline mismatch at one end, possibly a read error. This rearrangement joins TRBV6-1 to TRBJ2-7, with 9 bases identical to TRBD1. From germline, CDR1 is MNHNS and CDR2 SASEGT. The CDR3 runs 15 residues. The CDR3 loop is CASSEGQGSSYEQYF. CDR3 coding DNA: TGTGCCAGCAGCGAAGGACAGGGGAGCTCCTACGAGCAGTACTTC.

The chain joins TRBV5-1 to TRBJ2-2, with a possible D match to TRBD2 (5 bases). In germline, CDR1 is SGHRS, CDR2 YFSETQ. The CDR3 length is 16 residues. With 0 bases removed from V and 2 bases from J, the gap between germline ends came to 11 bases. CDR3 coding DNA: TGCGCCAGCAGCTTGGAAGGAGGAGAAAACACCGGGGAGCTGTTTTTT. The encoded protein is CASSLEGGENTGELFF.

This chain joins TRBV21-1 and TRBJ1-5; the D segment call TRBD1 is taken from the table without a DNA check. TRBV21-1 is shown as a pseudogene. The CDR3 has 17 amino acids. The CDR3 region has the DNA TGTGCCAGCAGCAAAGCGCTCTACAGGGCGAGCAATCAGCCCCAGCATTTT. This encodes CASSKALYRASNQPQHF.

The chain employs TRBV28 and TRBJ2-2; 9 positions match TRBD2. V trimming: 2 bases; J trimming: 5 bases; junction bases outside the gene matches: 12. CDR1 and CDR2 from the germline V gene are MDHEN and SYDVKM. The CDR3 covers 18 residues. This chain's CDR3 is CASSLRRGSGGRTGELFF. CDR3 nucleotide sequence: TGTGCCAGCAGTTTAAGAAGGGGTAGCGGGGGACGAACCGGGGAGCTGTTTTTT.

This clone was counted between two and nine times. The CDR3 loop is CSADLRTDEQFF. In DNA, the CDR3 is TGCAGCGCGGATCTGCGAACGGATGAGCAGTTCTTC. V usage is TRBV29-1 and J usage is TRBJ2-1; D is unclear. CDR1 and CDR2 (germline): SQVTM, ANQGSEA. The CDR3 is 12 amino acids. V lost 7 bases and J lost 8, with 15 bases in between.

This clone came up a few times. The chain has TRBV3-1 (or the pseudogene TRBV3-2) and TRBJ2-7, with D maybe TRBD1 (5 bases). The CDR3 contains 15 residues. Per the germline V gene, CDR1 is LGHDT and CDR2 is YNNKEL (reference sequence). V lost 4 bases and J 4 bases, leaving 17 bases between the germline ends. The CDR3 DNA reads as TGTGCCAGCAGCCCACGTGGGGCTCTTTGGTACGAGCAGTACTTC. It encodes CASSPRGALWYEQYF.

The chain's CDR3 is CASSKGNRVETQYF. The CDR3 DNA follows: TGTGCCAGTAGTAAGGGCAACAGGGTAGAGACCCAGTACTTC. The rearrangement links TRBV19 to TRBJ2-5; tentatively, D is TRBD1 (6 bases). The germline CDR1 and CDR2 sequences are LNHDA and SQIVND (reference sequence). The V gene lost 4 bases and the J gene lost 4 bases, with 13 bases spanning the gap. The CDR3 totals 14 residues. Using reference TRBV19 and TRBJ2-5 for the parts outside the CDR3, the full variable domain is DGGITQSPKYLFRKEGQNVTLSCEQNLNHDAMYWYRQDPGQGLRLIYYSQIVNDFQKGDIAEGYSVSREKKESFPLTVTSAQKNPTAFYLCASSKGNRVETQYFGPGTRLLVL.

The chain recombines TRBV30 with TRBJ1-5; possibly TRBD1 for D (5 bases). Trimming took 3 bases from V and 3 from J, leaving 6 bases between them. In germline, CDR1 is GTSNPN, CDR2 SVGIG (reference sequence). The CDR3 has 12 amino acids. The CDR3 sequence: CAWSRANQPQHF. The CDR3 nucleotides are TGTGCCTGGAGCAGGGCCAATCAGCCCCAGCATTTT. The whole variable domain, remainder taken from reference TRBV30 and TRBJ1-5, is SQTIHQWPATLVQPVGSPLSLECTVEGTSNPNLYWYRQAAGRGLQLLFYSVGIGQISSEVPQNLSASRPQDRQFILSSKKLLLSDSGFYLCAWSRANQPQHFGDGTRLSIL.

The chain links TRBV5-1 to TRBJ1-6; the match to TRBD1 covers 11 bases. Looked up from germline, CDR1 is SGHRS and CDR2 is YFSETQ. V lost 6 bases to trimming and J lost 3 bases; unmatched junction nucleotides: 8. The CDR3 contains 17 residues. Written as DNA, the CDR3 is TGCGCCAGCAAACGTGGGACAGGGGGAGACTATAATTCACCCCTCCACTTT. Translated: CASKRGTGGDYNSPLHF.

This clone was detected a few times. The genes are TRBV4-1 and TRBJ2-1, with 11 nucleotides matching TRBD2. The CDR3 extends over 15 amino acids. The V segment lost 1 base and the J segment 8 bases; nucleotides outside the gene matches: 4. Germline V gene lookup returns CDR1 MGHRA and CDR2 YSYEKL. The CDR3 here is CASSQVSGGAHEQFF. The DNA for the CDR3 is TGCGCCAGCAGCCAAGTTAGCGGGGGGGCCCATGAGCAGTTCTTC.